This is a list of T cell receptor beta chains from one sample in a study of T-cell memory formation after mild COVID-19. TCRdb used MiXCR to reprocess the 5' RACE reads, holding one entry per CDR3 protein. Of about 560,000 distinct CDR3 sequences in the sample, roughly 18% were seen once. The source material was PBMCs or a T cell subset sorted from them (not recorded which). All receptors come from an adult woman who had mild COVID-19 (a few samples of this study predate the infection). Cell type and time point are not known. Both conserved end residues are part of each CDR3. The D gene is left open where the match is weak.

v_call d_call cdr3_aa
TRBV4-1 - CASSRPLGDHTRETF
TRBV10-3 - CAISPTDSLAKNIQYF
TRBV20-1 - CSARDVRGPRDQPQHF
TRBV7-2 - CASSPRRQLASRGQETQYF
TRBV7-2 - CASSLVGGFYNEQFF
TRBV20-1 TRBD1 CSARSGTGGSYGYTF
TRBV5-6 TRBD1 CASSLEGRGYEQYF
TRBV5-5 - CASSTKVRGRTGELFF
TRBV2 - CASSEGAGYSYEQYF
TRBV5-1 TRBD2 CASSQGLAYNEQFF